This is a list of T cell receptor beta chains from one sample in a study of T cell responses to AZD1222 COVID-19 vaccine. The method was immunoSEQ multiplex PCR; TCRdb's version includes in-frame clones alone and lacks a portion of them. The sample carries 100,000 to 150,000 clones, 90% recorded once. Sequencing was performed on peripheral blood, taken on day 0 of AZD1222 vaccination. The receptors come from an adult in good health. The CDR3 runs from the conserved cysteine through the conserved F or W. D genes are given only for firm matches. Size is omitted from some rows. Given values are once, few, many or a class for expanded clones.

TRBV18,TRBJ2-2,NA,NA,TGTGCCAGCTCACCTAGTCTGATGAACACCGGGGAGCTGTTTTTT,CASSPSLMNTGELFF
TRBV7-9,TRBJ1-1,NA,NA,TGTGCCAGCAGCCCCGGGGGATACACTGAAGCTTTCTTT,CASSPGGYTEAFF
TRBV7-2,TRBJ2-1,NA,TRBD2,TGTGCCAGCAGCTTAGGCGTCACGGGGGGGTATAGGAATGAGCAGTTCTTC,CASSLGVTGGYRNEQFF
TRBV13,TRBJ1-3,once,NA,TGTGCCAGCAGTTGGAGGGGATTCGGAAACACCATATATTTT,CASSWRGFGNTIYF
TRBV7-7,TRBJ2-7,NA,NA,TGTGCTAGCAGCTTAGCAGGGGGGTACGAGCAGTACTTC,CASSLAGGYEQYF
TRBV28,TRBJ1-3,few,NA,TGTGCCAGCAGTTTCAGGGGTACTGGAAACACCATATATTTT,CASSFRGTGNTIYF
TRBV9,TRBJ2-4,NA,NA,TGTGCCAGCAGCGCTAACAGTTCGGTATTTGCCAAAAACATTCAGTACTTC,CASSANSSVFAKNIQYF
TRBV4-1,TRBJ1-2,once,NA,TGCGCCAGCAGCTTAGACGGTAACTATGGCTACACCTTC,CASSLDGNYGYTF
TRBV2,TRBJ2-5,NA,NA,TGTGCCAGCATCGGTTATGGAGAGACCCAGTACTTC,CASIGYGETQYF
TRBV9,TRBJ2-1,NA,NA,TGTGCCAGCAGCGTAGGAGGACTCCCCTTTGAGCAGTTCTTC,CASSVGGLPFEQFF
TRBV6-6,TRBJ2-5,NA,NA,TGTGCCAGCAGAAAGGGATCTCAAGAGACCCAGTACTTC,CASRKGSQETQYF
TRBV23-1,TRBJ1-5,NA,NA,TGCGCCAGCAGTCAACGAAATTGGCAGCCCCAGCATTTT,CASSQRNWQPQHF
TRBV6-5,TRBJ2-1,few,NA,TGTGCCAGCAGTTACGCCCGGGGGAGCTCCTACAATGAGCAGTTCTTC,CASSYARGSSYNEQFF
TRBV11-2,TRBJ2-5,NA,NA,TGTGCCAGCAGCCCCGGGGGCGGACGACAAGAGACCCAGTACTTC,CASSPGGGRQETQYF
TRBV19,TRBJ2-7,NA,NA,TGTGCCAGTAGTATAGCCGCTCCGGGACCTACCTACGAGCAGTACTTC,CASSIAAPGPTYEQYF
TRBV6-2/TRBV6-3,TRBJ2-5,NA,TRBD2,TGTGCCAGCAGTAGACTAGCGGGGGGGCCAGAGACCCAGTACTTC,CASSRLAGGPETQYF
TRBV28,TRBJ1-6,NA,NA,TGTGCCAGTGCCCTGGGGACATCCTATAATTCACCCCTCCACTTT,CASALGTSYNSPLHF
TRBV28,TRBJ2-1,NA,NA,TGTGCCAGCGGGAACAATGAGCAGTTCTTC,CASGNNEQFF
TRBV11-1,TRBJ2-1,NA,NA,TGTGCCAGCAGCCCTGGTTCTCGAAGGGCCTACAATGAGCAGTTCTTC,CASSPGSRRAYNEQFF
TRBV24-1,TRBJ2-3,NA,TRBD2,TGTGCCACCAGTGATTTTGTTGCGGGGGAGCAGGATACGCAGTATTTT,CATSDFVAGEQDTQYF
TRBV6-2/TRBV6-3,TRBJ1-5,NA,NA,TGTGCCAGCAGTTACGCCGACAGACAGCCCCAGCATTTT,CASSYADRQPQHF
TRBV7-3,TRBJ2-3,NA,NA,TGTGCCAGCAGCTTAGATGGTAGAGGCACAGATACGCAGTATTTT,CASSLDGRGTDTQYF
TRBV7-9,TRBJ1-2,once,NA,TGTGCCAGCAGCAGCGCCGGGACTATTTGGTATGGCTACACCTTC,CASSSAGTIWYGYTF
TRBV7-9,TRBJ2-1,NA,NA,TGTGCCAGCAGCTTAGCCGGGGGCGCTAGGAATGAGCAGTTCTTC,CASSLAGGARNEQFF
TRBV28,TRBJ2-1,NA,TRBD2,TGTGCCTCTCGGGGGGGGAGCACCTACAATGAGCAGTTCTTC,CASRGGSTYNEQFF